One T cell receptor (beta chain) is described in this entry. This sample stems from a study of blood T cells in healthy people across ages. Study-wide background: Template-switching capture recovered about one barcoded beta molecule per two T cells.

Combining a sample-barcoded 5' primer with a J-beta primer mix, a second PCR ran for about 6 to 12 cycles. TCRdb redid the calling of the 5' RACE reads with MiXCR, one entry per CDR3 protein. This table has about 1.4 million distinct CDR3 sequences, approximately 59% appearing once. Trimming pared 3 bases from V and 10 bases from J, leaving 22 bases between. CDR3 length equals 15 residues. The germline gives CDR1 MGHDK, CDR2 SYGVNS. This TCR came from a man aged 18 to 29 in good health. The sequencing input was blood. The chain has TRBV25-1 and TRBJ2-7; D may correspond to TRBD1 or TRBD2 (5 bases each). This chain's CDR3 is CASSDRVAGTGAQYF. CDR3 nucleotides: TGTGCCAGCAGTGATCGGGTCGCCGGGACCGGGGCCCAGTACTTC.